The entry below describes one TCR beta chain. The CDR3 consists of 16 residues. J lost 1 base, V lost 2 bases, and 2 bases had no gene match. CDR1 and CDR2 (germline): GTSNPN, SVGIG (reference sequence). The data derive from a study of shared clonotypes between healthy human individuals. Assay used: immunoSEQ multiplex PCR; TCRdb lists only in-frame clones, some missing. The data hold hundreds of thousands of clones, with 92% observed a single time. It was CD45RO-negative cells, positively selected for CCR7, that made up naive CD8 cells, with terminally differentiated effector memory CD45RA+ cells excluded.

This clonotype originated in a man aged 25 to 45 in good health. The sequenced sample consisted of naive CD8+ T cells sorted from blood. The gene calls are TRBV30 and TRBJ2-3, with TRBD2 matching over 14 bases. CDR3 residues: CAWSSGLAGGTDTQYF. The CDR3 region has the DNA TGTGCCTGGAGTTCGGGACTAGCGGGGGGCACAGATACGCAGTATTTT.